The source of this T cell receptor beta chain is a study of CD8 T cells in Susac syndrome (dated 2019 in TCRdb). About the full investigation: Among the Susac syndrome patients who were sequenced, clinically active disease was present in five or six and clinical remission was observed in eight. At the time of blood withdrawal, Susac syndrome patients were either therapy-naive, taking corticosteroids (with some also receiving IVIg), or on IVIg alone. The study used repertoire sequencing to test whether antigen drove CD8+ T cell activation and differentiation in Susac syndrome. The study compared CD8+ T cell repertoire clonality among 11 to 12 healthy donors, approximately 14 Susac syndrome patients and about 16 multiple sclerosis patients.

In the case of this clonotype: What antigen it recognizes has not been identified. No base qualities exist here, and no much larger clone lies one base off it.

The paper as a whole reports these results and caveats: Susac syndrome CD8+ repertoires showed clonal expansion, highest in CD8+ TEMRA cells and greater in clinically active than remitting patients. Looking at Susac-specific public clones, the researchers identified sixteen in the total CD8+ repertoire and about 5 in the CD8+ TEMRA repertoire. The study acknowledged that relatively few individuals were included in the TCR sequencing and HLA analysis.

RNA was extracted using the RNeasy kit, and roughly 0.5 to 1 microgram was reverse transcribed with random hexamers. TCR beta CDR3 regions were amplified with the immunoSEQ multiplex PCR assay covering 54 Vbeta and 13 Jbeta segments. Bias from PCR amplification was corrected by using a synthetic template baseline for primer optimization and for computational correction. On the authors' methods: Reads were annotated to V, D and J genes per IMGT and analyzed with immunoSEQ Analyzer, keeping only productive sequences. Clonality was calculated as one minus the Shannon entropy normalized by log2 of the number of productive unique sequences. For each patient and control, public and private clones were evaluated within the 100 most prevalent clones. Clones were defined as Susac-specific when absent from the healthy and MS cohorts, from some 1,100 published viral clones and from other ImmuneACCESS disease sequences. TCRdb reanalyzed the raw reads on its own, using fastp at Q25 for trimming and MiXCR for clone calling, and kept in-frame beta chains. Each CDR3 protein gets just one entry, which takes the most common genes and DNA from the rows behind it. For this entry, the V and J calls and clone size follow TCRdb and not the study's own pipeline. For this sample the table gives around 110,000 distinct CDR3 sequences, of which around 94% were detected only once. The top ten hold about 0.3% of the sample.

V sheds 6 bases and J sheds 7 bases, leaving 16 bases between their ends. The cysteine opens and the phenylalanine closes a CDR3 of 14 amino acids. Only the CDR3 portion is preserved as DNA: 42 bases, with reading frame beginning at the first base. As encoded in the germline V gene (reference sequence), CDR1 is PRHDT while CDR2 is FYEKMQ. High-throughput TCR beta sequencing profiled peripheral blood CD8+ and CD4+ T cells from healthy donors, Susac syndrome patients and multiple sclerosis patients. Recently defined diagnostic criteria for definite or probable disease were met by the Susac syndrome patients. Bulk CD8+ and CD4+ T cells were purified by magnetic negative isolation, whereas CD8+ TEMRA cells were enriched by FACS. Blood was collected in EDTA tubes and processed within 24 hours, with PBMCs isolated through density gradient centrifugation. PBMCs intended for TCR sequencing were frozen in liquid nitrogen and were later thawed in a 37 degrees C water bath. A purity of at least 90% was achieved for sorted or isolated CD4+, CD8+ and CD8+ TEMRA cells.

This receptor was taken from a human donor with Susac syndrome. The sequencing input was CD8+ T cells from PBMCs. The V and J segments used are TRBV13 and TRBJ2-1; TRBD2 could be the D gene, as 7 bases match. The CDR3 protein sequence reads: CASRRGGFKNEQFF. The nucleotides read TGTGCCAGCAGGAGGGGGGGCTTCAAAAATGAGCAGTTCTTC.